The 14 T cell receptor beta chains listed next were all sequenced from one sample in a study of T cells after yellow fever vaccination. From the 5' RACE reads, TCRdb called clonotypes with MiXCR, one entry per CDR3 protein. The table includes roughly 500,000 distinct CDR3 sequences, 19% detected once. Specimen: PBMCs, collected 15 days after the yellow fever booster vaccination. The receptors here all came from a young man who received the YFV17D yellow fever vaccine.

The chain employs TRBV20-1 and TRBJ2-2; D is possibly TRBD2 (6 bases). This CDR3 comprises 13 residues. Germline CDR1 reads DFQATT; CDR2 reads SNEGSKA (reference sequence). Deletions cut 3 bases from V and 10 bases from J, with 15 bases between. CDR3 DNA: TGCAGTGCTAGTACCCCGGGAGTCCTGGAGCTGTTTTTT. As protein: CSASTPGVLELFF.

The chain uses TRBV20-1 and TRBJ2-7, with TRBD1 identical over 9 bases. The germline V gene has CDR1 DFQATT and CDR2 SNEGSKA (reference sequence). The CDR3 totals 14 residues. V lost 1 base to trimming and J lost 2 bases; unmatched junction nucleotides: 3. In DNA, the CDR3 is TGCAGTGCTAGAGCTGGGGACAGGGCCTACGAGCAGTACTTC. Protein product: CSARAGDRAYEQYF.

Here the CDR3 DNA reads TGTGCCAGCAGTCCCCGACAGGGGCGGATCGAGCAGTACTTC. This sequence encodes CASSPRQGRIEQYF. The genes are TRBV28 and TRBJ2-7, with 8 positions matching TRBD1. The V and J ends lost 5 bases and 6 bases, in that order; junction bases with no gene match: 9. The germline V gene has CDR1 MDHEN and CDR2 SYDVKM. This CDR3 comprises 14 residues. The complete variable domain, with remaining parts taken from reference TRBV28 and TRBJ2-7, reads DVKVTQSSRYLVKRTGEKVFLECVQDMDHENMFWYRQDPGLGLRLIYFSYDVKMKEKGDIPEGYSVSREKKERFSLILESASTNQTSMYLCASSPRQGRIEQYFGPGTRLTVT.

A few counts support this clonotype. The chain has TRBV14 and TRBJ2-5, with 7 positions matching TRBD1. The CDR3 consists of 15 residues. V lost 2 bases, J lost 1 base, and 4 bases stayed unmatched. CDR1 is SGHDN and CDR2 is FVKESK in the germline V gene. In DNA, the CDR3 is TGTGCCAGCAGCCAATTACAGGGGCCCCAAGAGACCCAGTACTTC. Encoded protein: CASSQLQGPQETQYF.

This sequence joins TRBV5-1 and TRBJ2-3, with D perhaps given as TRBD1 or TRBD2 (5 bases each). The CDR3 contains 15 residues. Trimming left V 3 bases short and J 3 bases short, with 14 bases between. The V gene's germline CDR1 is SGHRS and CDR2 YFSETQ. The CDR3 sequence is CASSWGNRGTDTQYF. CDR3 DNA sequence: TGCGCCAGCAGCTGGGGGAATAGGGGTACAGATACGCAGTATTTT.

J is TRBJ2-1 and V is TRBV18; D gene ambiguous. The CDR3 is 15 amino acids. CDR1 is KGHSH and CDR2 is LQKENI in the germline V gene. V was clipped by 3 bases and J by 5 bases, with 14 bases between them. The CDR3 loop reads CASSPPGTMNNEQFF. The CDR3 region has the DNA TGTGCCAGCTCACCCCCGGGTACGATGAACAATGAGCAGTTCTTC.

The J gene is TRBJ2-7, the V gene TRBV3-1; possibly TRBD1 or TRBD2 for D (5 bases each). The CDR3 is 16 amino acids. V gave up 0 bases and J gave up 4 bases, with 16 bases separating them. Germline V gene lookup returns CDR1 LGHDT and CDR2 YNNKEL (reference sequence). CDR3 nucleotides: TGTGCCAGCAGCCAAGAGATAGAGAGGGGCCCTTACGAGCAGTACTTC. Amino acid sequence: CASSQEIERGPYEQYF.

This clonotype was observed a handful of times. This chain uses TRBV30 with TRBJ2-2; D remains unclear. This CDR3 comprises 11 residues. With 5 bases removed from V and 4 bases from J, the gap between germline ends came to 5 bases. Germline CDR1 and CDR2: GTSNPN and SVGIG (reference sequence). The CDR3 DNA reads TGTGCCTGGGGGGTCACCGGGGAGCTGTTTTTT. Residues: CAWGVTGELFF.

This clonotype was seen only a few times. The V call is TRBV10-1, the J call TRBJ2-3, with TRBD2 matching 13 bases. V was clipped by 3 bases and J by 4 bases; unmatched bases: 7. The CDR3 has 17 residues. Germline loops: CDR1 WNHNN, CDR2 SYGVQD (reference sequence). CDR3 in DNA: TGCGCCAGCAGTGACCCGGGGGGACTAGCGGGATCAGATACGCAGTATTTT. Protein: CASSDPGGLAGSDTQYF.

V usage is TRBV11-2 and J usage is TRBJ1-2, with D possibly being TRBD1 (6 bases). CDR1 and CDR2 (germline): SGHAT, FQNNGV. The CDR3 extends over 15 amino acids. V gave up 3 bases and J gave up 8 bases, with 19 bases separating them. The CDR3 sequence: CASSFDRKGSEGYTF. CDR3 in DNA: TGTGCCAGCAGCTTCGACAGGAAAGGGTCCGAGGGCTACACCTTC. Full variable domain (outside the CDR3, taken from reference TRBV11-2 and TRBJ1-2): EAGVAQSPRYKIIEKRQSVAFWCNPISGHATLYWYQQILGQGPKLLIQFQNNGVVDDSQLPKDRFSAERLKGVDSTLKIQPAKLEDSAVYLCASSFDRKGSEGYTFGSGTRLTVV.

This clonotype has only a few counts. The rearrangement uses TRBV29-1 and TRBJ1-1; a possible D gene is TRBD1 (5 bases). V was cut by 7 bases and J by 2 bases, with 14 bases left in between. CDR1 and CDR2 from the germline V gene are SQVTM and ANQGSEA. The CDR3 runs to 13 residues. CDR3 residues: CSALRQTNTEAFF. As DNA, the CDR3 is TGCAGCGCCCTCCGACAGACCAACACTGAAGCTTTCTTT.

A few counts support this clonotype. The rearrangement joins TRBV6-5 to TRBJ2-4; D unclear. V dropped 7 bases and J dropped 7 bases, with 11 bases sitting between them. Germline lookup yields CDR1 MNHEY and CDR2 SVGAGI. The CDR3 is made up of 12 amino acids. CDR3 nucleotides: TGTGCCAGCACCTCTCAGTGGAACATTCAGTACTTC. Its protein is CASTSQWNIQYF.

The chain is built from TRBV7-2 and TRBJ2-3; D not resolved. This CDR3 comprises 11 residues. Trimming took off 7 bases at V and 6 bases at J, with 8 bases between the two ends. In germline, CDR1 is SGHTA, CDR2 FQGNSA. This CDR3 reads CASITWDTQYF. Here the CDR3 DNA reads TGTGCCAGCATTACTTGGGATACGCAGTATTTT.

This chain uses TRBV29-1 with TRBJ2-7, with D hard to call. Looked up from germline, CDR1 is SQVTM and CDR2 is ANQGSEA. Deletions cut 4 bases from V and 5 bases from J, with 15 bases between. The CDR3 totals 13 residues. The CDR3 DNA reads as TGCAGCGTTGCGAGTGGGAAACGGAACGAGCAGTACTTC. This codes for CSVASGKRNEQYF.